This section outlines one T cell receptor beta chain sequence together with its context. Its target is not known. The data stem from a study of T-cell memory formation after mild COVID-19. Study-level findings and limits: Of the contracting clones, CD4+ ones lay mainly in CM and EM, and CD8+ ones in EMRA. The authors did not confirm SARS-CoV-2 specificity of second-wave clones peaking day 37.

In germline, CDR1 is DFQATT, CDR2 SNEGSKA (reference sequence). J gave up 5 bases and V 5 bases, and 7 bases lay outside the gene matches. This CDR3 comprises 15 residues. TCRdb ran MiXCR on the 5' RACE reads and lists one entry per CDR3 protein. The table has around 250,000 distinct CDR3 sequences, 15% to 20% seen once. The sequenced material came from PBMCs or a T cell subset sorted from them (not recorded which). The receptor was isolated from a man in his late teens or twenties who had mild COVID-19 (a few samples of this study predate the infection). Cell type and time point are not known. V is TRBV20-1 and J is TRBJ2-3, with 13 bases that match TRBD2. The CDR3, as DNA: TGCAGTGCTCTGGGACTAGCGGGGCACGGAGATACGCAGTATTTT. This gives the protein CSALGLAGHGDTQYF.